This TCR beta chain was obtained from a study of shared clonotypes between healthy human individuals. Study-wide points: The study generally estimated greater richness for naive than memory subsets.

Libraries were prepared by immunoSEQ multiplex PCR; TCRdb keeps only in-frame clonotypes and omits some of them. The table includes approximately 1.9 million clones, about 93% detected once. Trimming removed 8 bases from V and 0 bases from J, with 17 bases in between. The CDR3 consists of 15 residues. Germline V CDR1 and CDR2: SEHNR, FQNEAQ (reference sequence). Naivety among CD8 cells was defined by CD45RO negativity and positive CCR7 selection, thereby excluding terminally differentiated effector memory CD45RA+ cells. About this clone itself: Its antigen is as yet unknown.

This receptor was identified in a young man in good health. Some clones in this sample may be carry-over from other donors' samples. The chain carries TRBV7-9 and TRBJ2-7; D is tentatively TRBD1 or TRBD2 (6 bases each). The sample consisted of naive CD8+ T cells from PBMCs. The CDR3 reads CASVPGGHSSYEQYF. In DNA, the CDR3 is TGTGCCAGCGTCCCCGGGGGCCACTCCTCCTACGAGCAGTACTTC.